These 24 T cell receptor beta chains were sequenced from one sample in a study of cytomegalovirus exposure and HLA in healthy donors. Primers: 60 Vbeta forward and 13 Jbeta reverse. Generated by immunoSEQ multiplex PCR, the TCRdb table keeps only in-frame clones and is missing some. The table records approximately 170,000 clones, roughly 80% of them present only once. Sequencing was carried out using PBMCs. The receptors originated from a male donor in good health and CMV-seronegative.

This clone occurred a few times. The gene calls are TRBV10-3 and TRBJ2-1; D is unclear. V dropped 4 bases and J dropped 5 bases, with 6 bases sitting between them. The CDR3 is made up of 12 amino acids. The germline CDR1 and CDR2 sequences are ENHRY and SYGVKD. The CDR3 DNA sequence: TGTGCCATCAGTGGGCTGGACAATGAGCAGTTCTTC. This encodes CAISGLDNEQFF.

This clone was counted at least ten times. The rearrangement uses TRBV6-1 and TRBJ1-2, with 8 bases identical to TRBD1. Germline V gene data show CDR1 as MNHNS and CDR2 as SASEGT. Unmatched junction bases numbered 11, after V lost 4 bases and J lost 1 base. This CDR3 is built from 17 residues. DNA for the CDR3: TGTGCCAGCAGTGTAGACAGGGGAGGTGGGGGTAACTATGGCTACACCTTC. Its translation is CASSVDRGGGGNYGYTF.

The J gene is TRBJ2-5, the V gene TRBV6-1, with D unresolved. Judging by the DNA end, TRBJ2-7 fits better; the J call may be wrong. The CDR3 has 12 amino acids. Germline V gives CDR1 MNHNS, CDR2 SASEGT. CDR3 coding DNA: TGTGCCAGCAGTGAACTATGGTACGAGCAGTACTTC. Its protein product is CASSELWYEQYF.

This chain joins TRBV5-4 and TRBJ1-2, with no clear D. The CDR3 consists of 14 residues. Germline V lookup: CDR1 SGHNT, CDR2 YYREEE (reference sequence). V lost 8 bases to trimming and J lost 5 bases, with 19 bases between them. CDR3 nucleotide sequence: TGTGCCAGTCGGTCGTCCGGGGATTCTTATGGCTACACCTTC. The encoded protein is CASRSSGDSYGYTF.

The rearrangement uses TRBV7-9 and TRBJ1-2; TRBD1 aligns across 10 bases. Germline V gene sequence: CDR1 SEHNR, CDR2 FQNEAQ (reference sequence). There are 15 residues in the CDR3. Trimming cost V 5 bases and J 7 bases; bases outside gene matches: 10. For the CDR3, the DNA is TGTGCCAGCAGCCGGAACCGGGACAGGGGCAGTGGCTACACCTTC. Protein: CASSRNRDRGSGYTF.

The rearrangement uses TRBV5-1 and TRBJ2-2; D gene uncertain. Trimming took off 7 bases at V and 0 bases at J, with 13 bases between the two ends. This CDR3 region has 15 residues. Germline CDR1 is SGHRS and CDR2 is YFSETQ. CDR3 in DNA: TGCGCCAGCTGTTTGGGCGGCGCGAACACCGGGGAGCTGTTTTTT. This codes for CASCLGGANTGELFF.

This clone appeared a few times. The rearrangement uses TRBV4-3 and TRBJ1-6; the D gene is possibly TRBD1 (5 bases). CDR3 size: 16 residues. V lost 0 bases and J 9 bases, leaving 15 bases between the germline ends. Germline CDR1 LGHNA, CDR2 YSLEER. The CDR3, as DNA: TGCGCCAGCAGCCAAGATGAAGGTCAGGGAAGTTCACCCCTCCACTTT. Its protein is CASSQDEGQGSSPLHF.

This chain joins TRBV18 and TRBJ2-1; D is undetermined. V was pared by 2 bases and J by 4 bases, with 15 bases between. Germline CDR1 reads KGHSH; CDR2 reads LQKENI. CDR3 length equals 16 residues. This chain's CDR3 is CASSPAENRRYNEQFF. In DNA, the CDR3 is TGTGCCAGCTCACCAGCGGAAAATCGGCGATACAATGAGCAGTTCTTC.

This chain connects TRBV6-5 to TRBJ2-7; 10 bases match TRBD1. The length of the CDR3 is 15 residues. Germline V gene data show CDR1 as MNHEY and CDR2 as SVGAGI. The junction had 4 bases not matched to a gene; V was cut back by 2 bases and J by 3 bases. The CDR3: CASSYGTGDIYEQYF. CDR3 DNA sequence: TGTGCCAGCAGTTACGGGACAGGGGACATCTACGAGCAGTACTTC.

The J gene is TRBJ2-1, the V gene TRBV6-4; D uncertain. Trimming pared 5 bases from V and 4 bases from J, leaving 9 bases between. Germline V gene lookup returns CDR1 MRHNA and CDR2 SNTAGT. The CDR3 totals 13 residues. CDR3 protein: CASSTSPYNEQFF. The CDR3 DNA reads TGTGCCAGCAGTACATCCCCTTACAATGAGCAGTTCTTC.

The chain couples TRBV6-5 to TRBJ1-6; D perhaps matches TRBD1 (5 bases). The CDR3 runs 14 residues. Germline V gene lookup returns CDR1 MNHEY and CDR2 SVGAGI. Trimming left V 8 bases short and J 3 bases short, with 11 bases between. The DNA of the CDR3 is TGTGCCAGCGGAGGGGTTGACTATAATTCACCCCTCCACTTT. Residues: CASGGVDYNSPLHF.

This rearrangement joins TRBV29-1 to TRBJ2-1; 9 nucleotides agree with TRBD2. V shed 7 bases and J 0 bases; nucleotides not matched to a gene: 4. The length of the CDR3 is 14 residues. CDR1 and CDR2 from the germline V gene are SQVTM and ANQGSEA. The CDR3 here is CSASSGSSYNEQFF. The DNA of the CDR3 is TGCAGCGCAAGTAGCGGGAGCTCCTACAATGAGCAGTTCTTC.

The rearrangement links TRBV30 to TRBJ1-4; possibly TRBD1 for D (6 bases). Germline CDR1 and CDR2: GTSNPN and SVGIG (reference sequence). V dropped 3 bases and J dropped 6 bases, with 14 bases sitting between them. CDR3 length equals 14 residues. CDR3 nucleotide sequence: TGTGCCTGGAGGTCAGGGGATAGGGATGAAAAACTGTTTTTT. This sequence encodes CAWRSGDRDEKLFF.

This clone has only a few counts. The chain uses TRBV5-1 and TRBJ2-6; the D gene is possibly TRBD1 (5 bases). Deletions cut 0 bases from V and 0 bases from J, with 19 bases between. This CDR3 contains 20 residues. From germline, CDR1 is SGHRS and CDR2 YFSETQ. The CDR3 protein is CASSLVSSRTTFSGANVLTF. CDR3 coding DNA: TGCGCCAGCAGCTTGGTTTCTTCGCGGACAACGTTCTCTGGGGCCAACGTCCTGACTTTC. Full variable domain (outside the CDR3, taken from reference TRBV5-1 and TRBJ2-6): KAGVTQTPRYLIKTRGQQVTLSCSPISGHRSVSWYQQTPGQGLQFLFEYFSETQRNKGNFPGRFSGRQFSNSRSEMNVSTLELGDSALYLCASSLVSSRTTFSGANVLTFGAGSRLTVL.

This chain uses TRBV9 with TRBJ1-2; 7 bases line up with TRBD1. This CDR3 contains 15 residues. V lost 3 bases, J lost 8 bases, and 13 bases stayed unmatched. The germline CDR1 and CDR2 sequences are SGDLS and YYNGEE. This chain's CDR3 is CASSAGQVNWGGYTF. DNA for the CDR3: TGTGCCAGCAGCGCCGGACAGGTTAACTGGGGGGGCTACACCTTC.

The chain links TRBV28 to TRBJ1-2; TRBD1 aligns across 7 bases. Trimming took 6 bases from V and 5 from J; bases not matched to a gene: 6. Germline loops: CDR1 MDHEN, CDR2 SYDVKM. CDR3 length equals 13 residues. CDR3 in DNA: TGTGCCAGCAGACCGACAGGGAGGTATGGCTACACCTTC. Its translation is CASRPTGRYGYTF.

The V and J genes are TRBV11-2 and TRBJ2-7; 7 bases align to TRBD2. This CDR3 is 14 amino acids long. The germline V gene encodes CDR1 SGHAT and CDR2 FQNNGV. V lost 1 base, J lost 3 bases, and 3 bases stayed unmatched. CDR3 loop: CASSLGGGVYEQYF. CDR3 sequence (DNA): TGTGCCAGCAGCTTAGGCGGGGGAGTCTACGAGCAGTACTTC.

This chain connects TRBV4-2 to TRBJ2-7, with 9 bases matching TRBD1. The CDR3 contains 15 residues. Germline V CDR1 and CDR2: LGHNA, YNFKEQ. V lost 1 base to trimming and J lost 3 bases; unmatched junction nucleotides: 4. The DNA for the CDR3 is TGTGCCAGCAGCCAAGGGACAGGGGCCGTCTACGAGCAGTACTTC. Translating gives CASSQGTGAVYEQYF.

The chain carries TRBV9 and TRBJ2-1; 8 nucleotides line up with TRBD1. The germline V gene encodes CDR1 SGDLS and CDR2 YYNGEE. V was clipped by 3 bases and J by 9 bases; unmatched bases: 11. This CDR3 comprises 15 residues. The CDR3 is CASSGSGTGFGEQFF. In nucleotides, the CDR3 is TGTGCCAGCAGCGGATCCGGGACAGGCTTTGGTGAGCAGTTCTTC.

V and J are TRBV5-4 and TRBJ1-4; the match to TRBD1 covers 7 bases. This CDR3 region has 16 residues. Germline CDR1 and CDR2: SGHNT and YYREEE (reference sequence). The ends lost 4 bases at V and 4 bases at J; junction bases unmatched: 10. The CDR3 DNA follows: TGTGCCAGCAGCCCAGGGACAGTAGTTGGTAATGAAAAACTGTTTTTT. Amino acids: CASSPGTVVGNEKLFF.

The V call is TRBV23-1, the J call TRBJ2-6; tentative D call: TRBD1 (6 bases). Being an ORF, TRBV23-1 has a function that is uncertain. The CDR3 loop spans 18 amino acids. Trimming took 6 bases from V and 0 from J, leaving 18 bases between them. This CDR3 is CASSPDRGPPSGANVLTF. CDR3 DNA sequence: TGCGCCAGCAGCCCGGACAGAGGTCCCCCCTCTGGGGCCAACGTCCTGACTTTC.

Details on this clone: Other DNA sequences in the same sample also yield this CDR3. The chain employs TRBV10-2 and TRBJ1-5, with 11 bases lining up with TRBD1. The germline V gene has CDR1 WSHSY and CDR2 SAAADI. V lost 5 bases to trimming and J lost 4 bases; unmatched junction nucleotides: 4. The CDR3 loop spans 15 amino acids. CDR3 residues: CASSSGQGGNQPQHF. The CDR3 DNA follows: TGCGCCAGCAGTTCGGGACAGGGGGGGAATCAGCCCCAGCATTTT.

The chain joins TRBV6-1 to TRBJ2-5; D gene ambiguous. The J call may be in error: the DNA end matches TRBJ2-7 better. The CDR3 contains 12 residues. The V gene's germline CDR1 is MNHNS and CDR2 SASEGT. The CDR3 DNA follows: TGTGCCAGCAGTGAACTAGCCTACGAGCAGTACTTC. It specifies CASSELAYEQYF.

This chain links TRBV6-4 with TRBJ2-5; 8 positions agree with TRBD2. The junction had 3 bases not matched to a gene; V was cut back by 4 bases and J by 5 bases. The CDR3 sequence is 13 residues long. The germline CDR1 and CDR2 sequences are MRHNA and SNTAGT. The DNA for the CDR3 is TGTGCCAGCAGTGTGGCTAGCGGGGAGACCCAGTACTTC. This sequence encodes CASSVASGETQYF.